The 2 T cell receptor beta chains listed next were all sequenced from one sample in a study of beta chain features in type 1 diabetes. Overall study results and limits: Researchers report that Type 1 diabetes patients had moderately but significantly shorter TCRB CDR3s across all four CD4+ subsets.

Their antigens remain unidentified. Since all of the isolated RNA was reverse transcribed, expressed TCRB transcripts were what got sequenced. Clones were sequenced by immunoSEQ multiplex PCR, and TCRdb holds only the in-frame ones, with some missing. Among over 300,000 clones, 9.3% were seen once, and the ten largest hold around 1%. The material sequenced was central memory CD4+ T cells from blood. The receptor set was obtained from a man aged 25 to 45 with type 1 diabetes.

This chain joins TRBV29-1 and TRBJ1-5, with 9 bases identical to TRBD1. The V segment lost 6 bases and the J segment 4 bases; nucleotides outside the gene matches: 4. The germline V gene encodes CDR1 SQVTM and CDR2 ANQGSEA. The CDR3 contains 13 residues. Here the CDR3 DNA reads TGCAGCGTGGGGACAGGGAGGAATCAGCCCCAGCATTTT. This sequence encodes CSVGTGRNQPQHF.

In its sample, this clone was seen a few times. The V call is TRBV5-4, the J call TRBJ1-1; D is uncertain. Trimming stripped 0 bases from V and 5 bases from J, with 11 bases between. The CDR3 is 14 amino acids. Per germline, CDR1 SGHNT and CDR2 YYREEE (reference sequence). CDR3 nucleotide sequence: TGTGCCAGCAGCTTGGGAGGGAAGTTAACTGAAGCTTTCTTT. It encodes CASSLGGKLTEAFF.